Following are 21 T cell receptor beta chains from one sample sequenced in a study of blood T cell repertoires in COVID-19. Assay used: immunoSEQ multiplex PCR; TCRdb lists only in-frame clones, some missing. This sample has a few hundred thousand clones, with around nine tenths found just once. The sample consisted of PBMCs or T cells enriched from blood (not recorded which). Receptors were obtained from a woman aged 45-65 years who had recovered from COVID-19.

The chain joins TRBV18 to TRBJ2-2; no reliable D call. V lost 0 bases, J lost 5 bases, and 7 bases lay in between. CDR3 length: 14 residues. In germline, CDR1 is KGHSH, CDR2 LQKENI. Here the CDR3 DNA reads TGTGCCAGCTCACCACCGTTCGGGACCGGGGAGCTGTTTTTT. Its protein is CASSPPFGTGELFF.

J is TRBJ1-6 and V is TRBV30; D possibly corresponds to TRBD1 (5 bases). V was clipped by 1 base and J by 9 bases, with 10 bases between them. CDR3 length: 13 residues. The V gene's germline CDR1 is GTSNPN and CDR2 SVGIG (reference sequence). The CDR3 DNA follows: TGTGCCTGGAGTGACGGGGGAGGTTCACCCCTCCACTTT. Its protein is CAWSDGGGSPLHF.

This chain links TRBV7-2 with TRBJ1-2; no clear D gene. V was shortened by 5 bases and J by 8 bases, with 18 bases between the two germline ends. This CDR3 has 14 residues. The germline CDR1 and CDR2 sequences are SGHTA and FQGNSA. In DNA form, the CDR3 reads TGTGCCAGCAGCCTAGAACGACACACGGCGGGCTACACCTTC. This codes for CASSLERHTAGYTF.

J is TRBJ2-1 and V is TRBV7-6; 10 bases align to TRBD2. The ends lost 5 bases at V and 4 bases at J; junction bases unmatched: 5. The V gene's germline CDR1 is SGHVS and CDR2 FNYEAQ. This CDR3 spans 15 amino acids. CDR3 bases: TGTGCCAGCAGCCCGATGACTAGCGGGTACAATGAGCAGTTCTTC. It specifies CASSPMTSGYNEQFF.

The chain links TRBV7-8 to TRBJ2-1, with 14 bases matching TRBD2. The V gene end was trimmed by 7 bases and the J gene end by 0 bases; junction bases not matched to a gene: 8. The CDR3 has 18 amino acids. The germline CDR1 and CDR2 sequences are SGHVS and FQNEAQ. The CDR3 nucleotides are TGTGCCAGCAACCAGAGACTAGCGGGGGGGAGCTCCTACAATGAGCAGTTCTTC. Translation gives CASNQRLAGGSSYNEQFF.

This chain uses TRBV5-6 with TRBJ2-7; D remains unclear. Germline-derived CDR1 and CDR2 are SGHDT and YYEEEE. V was clipped by 2 bases and J by 5 bases, with 5 bases between them. The CDR3 runs to 11 residues. Here the CDR3 reads CASSFYDEQYF. CDR3 coding DNA: TGTGCCAGCAGCTTTTATGACGAGCAGTACTTC.

The rearrangement links TRBV6-2 or TRBV6-3 to TRBJ1-1, with 8 positions matching TRBD1. This CDR3 comprises 16 residues. Germline trimming cut 0 bases from V and 2 bases from J; bases unmatched to any gene: 5. The germline V gene encodes CDR1 MNHEY and CDR2 SVGEGT. Written as DNA, the CDR3 is TGTGCCAGCAGTTACTCGCCGACAGGGGACAACACTGAAGCTTTCTTT. It codes for CASSYSPTGDNTEAFF.

This chain joins TRBV2 and TRBJ2-2; no definite D call. V was trimmed by 4 bases and J by 4 bases, leaving 10 bases between them. Germline CDR1 and CDR2: SNHLY and FYNNEI. The CDR3 consists of 14 residues. The CDR3 DNA reads TGTGCCAGCAGTGCCGGTTTATCCACCGGGGAGCTGTTTTTT. It yields the protein CASSAGLSTGELFF.

This clone has only a few counts. This sequence joins TRBV5-5 and TRBJ2-1; tentative D call: TRBD2 (6 bases). Trimming shortened V by 1 base and J by 0 bases, and 11 bases separated the two germline ends. The CDR3 runs to 16 residues. Germline-derived CDR1 and CDR2 are SGHKS and YYEKEE (reference sequence). CDR3 sequence: CASSLWRESSYNEQFF. CDR3 DNA sequence: TGTGCCAGCAGCTTGTGGCGGGAAAGCTCCTACAATGAGCAGTTCTTC.

In its sample, this clone was seen once. The chain has TRBV12-5 and TRBJ2-2; D not certain. This CDR3 region has 15 residues. The V end was cut by 3 bases, the J end by 0 bases, with 8 bases between. Germline V gene sequence: CDR1 LGHNT, CDR2 FRNRAP. Here the CDR3 reads CASGFGSANTGELFF. The DNA of the CDR3 is TGTGCTAGTGGTTTCGGCAGCGCGAACACCGGGGAGCTGTTTTTT.

With regard to this clone: Other DNA sequences in this sample translate to the same CDR3. The chain uses TRBV3-1 (or the pseudogene TRBV3-2) and TRBJ1-6; D gene ambiguous. Between the trimmed V and J ends, which lost 4 bases and 6 bases, there was a span of 10 bases. Germline CDR1 is LGHDT and CDR2 is YNNKEL (reference sequence). The CDR3 is 14 amino acids. The CDR3 loop is CASSPRGGNSPLHF. The CDR3 DNA is TGTGCCAGCAGCCCGCGAGGAGGTAATTCACCCCTCCACTTT.

The J gene is TRBJ1-2, the V gene TRBV28; 7 bases map to TRBD1. The V and J ends lost 10 bases and 8 bases, in that order; junction bases with no gene match: 4. This CDR3 has 10 residues. The V gene's germline CDR1 is MDHEN and CDR2 SYDVKM. CDR3 nucleotide sequence: TGTGCCATAGGACAGGTCGGCTACACCTTC. Residues: CAIGQVGYTF.

The genes are TRBV9 and TRBJ2-1; D is perhaps TRBD2 (6 bases). Deletions cut 0 bases from V and 1 base from J, with 8 bases between. The germline V gene has CDR1 SGDLS and CDR2 YYNGEE. This CDR3 spans 15 amino acids. The CDR3 coding sequence is TGTGCCAGCAGCGTAGTAGCGGCATCCTACAATGAGCAGTTCTTC. Translation gives CASSVVAASYNEQFF.

This chain joins TRBV28 and TRBJ1-1; the match to TRBD1 covers 9 bases. The CDR3 runs 14 residues. Germline CDR1 and CDR2: MDHEN and SYDVKM. V lost 5 bases and J lost 8; bases outside the gene matches: 9. CDR3 sequence (DNA): TGTGCCAGCAGTATCCCACAGGGGGCGGTGGAAGCTTTCTTT. Protein product: CASSIPQGAVEAFF.

The rearrangement joins TRBV5-1 to TRBJ1-5; 11 bases fit TRBD1. CDR1 SGHRS and CDR2 YFSETQ come from the germline V gene. V shed 0 bases and J 7 bases; nucleotides not matched to a gene: 3. The CDR3 consists of 15 residues. Written as DNA, the CDR3 is TGCGCCAGCAGCTTGGGGACAGGGGGCGACCAGCCCCAGCATTTT. Translated, it gives CASSLGTGGDQPQHF.

V gene TRBV6-5 combines with J gene TRBJ1-3; D gene ambiguous. This CDR3 contains 11 residues. V gave up 9 bases and J gave up 1 base, with 4 bases separating them. Per the germline V gene, CDR1 is MNHEY and CDR2 is SVGAGI. The CDR3 DNA reads TGTGCCAGTGCGTCTGGAAACACCATATATTTT. Its protein product is CASASGNTIYF.

CDR3 nucleotide sequence: TGTGCCAGCAGCGTGCACAGGGAGATAACTGGAAACACCATATATTTT. Residues: CASSVHREITGNTIYF. The chain has TRBV9 and TRBJ1-3, with TRBD1 as a possible D gene (6 bases). The CDR3 has 16 amino acids. V was trimmed by 2 bases and J by 2 bases, leaving 14 bases between them. Germline V gene sequence: CDR1 SGDLS, CDR2 YYNGEE.

CDR3 amino acids: CASTPVAGTNTGELFF. CDR3 DNA sequence: TGTGCCAGCACCCCGGTTGCGGGGACGAACACCGGGGAGCTGTTTTTT. The chain combines TRBV27 with TRBJ2-2; possibly TRBD2 for D (6 bases). This CDR3 comprises 16 residues. Germline values: CDR1 MNHEY, CDR2 SMNVEV (reference sequence). V was clipped by 7 bases and J by 0 bases, with 15 bases between them.

The rearrangement joins TRBV5-5 to TRBJ1-1; unclear D gene. V gave up 1 base and J gave up 8 bases, with 12 bases separating them. CDR1 is SGHKS and CDR2 is YYEKEE in the germline V gene (reference sequence). This CDR3 is built from 13 residues. The CDR3, as DNA: TGTGCCAGCAGCTTGATGGGGAGTGCGGAAGCTTTCTTT. Protein product: CASSLMGSAEAFF.

The CDR3 coding sequence is TGTGCCATCAGTGCCCGGACAGGGGTGGACAATCAGCCCCAGCATTTT. Translating gives CAISARTGVDNQPQHF. The chain combines TRBV10-3 with TRBJ1-5, with TRBD1 identical over 9 bases. The V gene end was trimmed by 4 bases and the J gene end by 3 bases; junction bases not matched to a gene: 7. This CDR3 comprises 16 residues. Germline-derived CDR1 and CDR2 are ENHRY and SYGVKD.

The chain uses TRBV10-2 and TRBJ1-1, with D unclear. The CDR3 contains 11 residues. The germline gives CDR1 WSHSY, CDR2 SAAADI. CDR3 protein: CATYAGTEAFF. The CDR3 DNA follows: TGCGCGACTTATGCGGGGACTGAAGCTTTCTTT.